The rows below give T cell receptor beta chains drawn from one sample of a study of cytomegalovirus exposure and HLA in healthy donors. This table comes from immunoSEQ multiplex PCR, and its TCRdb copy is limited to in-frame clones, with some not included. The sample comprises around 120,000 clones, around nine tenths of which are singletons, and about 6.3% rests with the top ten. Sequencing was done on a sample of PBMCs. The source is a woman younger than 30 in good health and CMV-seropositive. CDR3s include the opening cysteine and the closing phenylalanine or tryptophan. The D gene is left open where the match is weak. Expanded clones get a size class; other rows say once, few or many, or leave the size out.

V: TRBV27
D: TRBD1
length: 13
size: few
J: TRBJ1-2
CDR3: CASSFSRQGDYTF
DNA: TGTGCCAGCAGTTTCTCAAGACAGGGAGACTACACCTTC

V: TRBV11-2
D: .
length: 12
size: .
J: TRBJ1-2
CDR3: CASSPSGDGYTF
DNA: TGTGCCAGCAGCCCCTCGGGGGATGGCTACACCTTC

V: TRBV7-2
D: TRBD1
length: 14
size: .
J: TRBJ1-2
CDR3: CASSLGQGRDGYTF
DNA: TGTGCCAGCAGCTTGGGACAGGGACGAGATGGCTACACCTTC

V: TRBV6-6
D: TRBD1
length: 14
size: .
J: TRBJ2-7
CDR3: CASSLDRVGYEQYF
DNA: TGTGCCAGCAGTTTGGACAGGGTTGGTTACGAGCAGTACTTC

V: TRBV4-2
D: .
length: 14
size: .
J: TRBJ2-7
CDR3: CASSQPGQEYEQYF
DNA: TGTGCCAGCAGCCAGCCGGGACAAGAATACGAGCAGTACTTC

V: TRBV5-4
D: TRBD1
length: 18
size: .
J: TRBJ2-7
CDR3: CASSLARWGQGGSYEQYF
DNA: TGTGCCAGCAGCTTGGCCAGGTGGGGACAGGGAGGCTCCTACGAGCAGTACTTC

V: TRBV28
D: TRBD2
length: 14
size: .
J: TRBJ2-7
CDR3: CASQDWREGNEQYF
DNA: TGTGCCAGCCAAGATTGGCGGGAGGGCAACGAGCAGTACTTC

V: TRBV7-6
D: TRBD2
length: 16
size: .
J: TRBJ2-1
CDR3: CASSLAGTSGSNEQFF
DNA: TGTGCCAGCAGCCTTGCCGGGACTAGCGGGAGTAATGAGCAGTTCTTC

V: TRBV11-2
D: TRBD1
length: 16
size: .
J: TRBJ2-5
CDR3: CASSSITGDTQETQYF
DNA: TGTGCCAGCAGCTCCATAACAGGGGATACTCAAGAGACCCAGTACTTC

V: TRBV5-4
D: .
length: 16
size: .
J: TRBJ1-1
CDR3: CASSPGTTPRDTEAFF
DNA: TGTGCCAGCAGCCCCGGGACTACTCCCCGAGACACTGAAGCTTTCTTT

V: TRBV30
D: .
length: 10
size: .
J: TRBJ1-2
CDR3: CAWDQNGYTF
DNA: TGTGCCTGGGATCAGAATGGCTACACCTTC

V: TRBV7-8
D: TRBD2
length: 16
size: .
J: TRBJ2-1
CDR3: CASSLGTSGRNNEQFF
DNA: TGTGCCAGCAGCTTAGGAACTAGCGGGCGTAACAATGAGCAGTTCTTC

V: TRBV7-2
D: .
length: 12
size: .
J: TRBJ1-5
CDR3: CASSLEVGGEYF
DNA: TGTGCCAGCAGCTTAGAAGTGGGCGGGGAGTATTTT

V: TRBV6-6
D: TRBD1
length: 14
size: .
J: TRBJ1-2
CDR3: CASNPTGGYYGYTF
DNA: TGTGCCAGCAATCCTACAGGGGGCTACTATGGCTACACCTTC

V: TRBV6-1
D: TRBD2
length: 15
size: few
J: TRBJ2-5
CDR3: CASSEASGGQETQYF
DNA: TGTGCCAGCAGTGAAGCTAGCGGGGGCCAAGAGACCCAGTACTTC

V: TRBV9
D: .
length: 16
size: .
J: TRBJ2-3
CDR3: CASSEKGGEYTDTQYF
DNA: TGTGCCAGCAGCGAGAAGGGGGGGGAGTACACAGATACGCAGTATTTT

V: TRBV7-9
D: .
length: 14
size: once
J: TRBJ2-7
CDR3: CASSLVGRAYEQYF
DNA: TGTGCCAGCAGCTTAGTAGGCAGGGCCTACGAGCAGTACTTC

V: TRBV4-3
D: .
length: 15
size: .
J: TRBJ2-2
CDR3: CASSQGTSLPEELFF
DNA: TGCGCCAGCAGCCAAGGGACTTCTCTGCCTGAGGAGCTGTTTTTT

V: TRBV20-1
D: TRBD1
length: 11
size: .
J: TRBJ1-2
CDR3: CSVKRGLGYTF
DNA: TGCAGTGTGAAGAGGGGGCTTGGCTACACCTTC

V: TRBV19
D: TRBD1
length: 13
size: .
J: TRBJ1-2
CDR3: CASRGQENYGYTF
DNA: TGTGCCAGCCGGGGACAGGAGAACTATGGCTACACCTTC

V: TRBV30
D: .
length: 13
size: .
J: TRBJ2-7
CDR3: CAWNPTGFYEQYF
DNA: TGTGCCTGGAACCCGACAGGCTTCTACGAGCAGTACTTC

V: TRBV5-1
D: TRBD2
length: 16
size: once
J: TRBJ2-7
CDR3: CASSLAPSGASYEQYF
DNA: TGCGCCAGCAGCTTGGCCCCTAGCGGGGCTTCCTACGAGCAGTACTTC

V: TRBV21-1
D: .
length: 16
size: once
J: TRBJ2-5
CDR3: CASSKADGGATETQYF
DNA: TGTGCCAGCAGCAAAGCGGATGGGGGGGCCACAGAGACCCAGTACTTC

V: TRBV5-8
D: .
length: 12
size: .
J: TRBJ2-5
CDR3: CATPRRGETQYF
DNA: TGTGCCACCCCCAGAAGGGGAGAGACCCAGTACTTC

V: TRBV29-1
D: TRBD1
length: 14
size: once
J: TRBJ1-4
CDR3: CSAKDRGRYEKLFF
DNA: TGCAGCGCCAAGGACAGGGGACGGTATGAAAAACTGTTTTTT

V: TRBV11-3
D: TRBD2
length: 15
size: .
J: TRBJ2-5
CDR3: CASSLVGGSQETQYF
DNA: TGTGCCAGCAGCTTGGTGGGGGGGAGTCAAGAGACCCAGTACTTC

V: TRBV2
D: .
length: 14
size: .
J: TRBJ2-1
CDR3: CASREDPMELEQFF
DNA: TGTGCCAGCAGGGAGGACCCCATGGAACTTGAGCAGTTCTTC

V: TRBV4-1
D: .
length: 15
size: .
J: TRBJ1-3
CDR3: CASSQAPFSGNTIYF
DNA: TGCGCCAGCAGCCAAGCCCCGTTCTCTGGAAACACCATATATTTT